A selection of T cell receptor beta chains follows, all from one sample in a study of cytomegalovirus exposure and HLA in healthy donors. Some clones are missing from TCRdb's copy, which holds only in-frame ones; the method was immunoSEQ multiplex PCR. The data show around 200,000 clones, around 81% seen once. Sequencing used PBMCs. These receptors were taken from a woman younger than 35 in good health and CMV-seropositive. The CDR3 runs from the conserved cysteine through the conserved F or W. D genes are given only for firm matches. The size entry is marked missing in some rows and otherwise reads once, few, many or a size class.

clone size	D gene	V gene	J gene	CDR3 protein	CDR3 DNA
-	-	TRBV5-1	TRBJ2-1	CASSRNYDNEQFF	TGCGCCAGCAGCCGCAACTATGACAATGAGCAGTTCTTC
-	-	TRBV7-2	TRBJ1-2	CASTRDSYGYTF	TGTGCCAGCACCAGAGACAGCTATGGCTACACCTTC
-	-	TRBV9	TRBJ1-4	CASSVGGATNEKLFF	TGTGCCAGCAGCGTGGGGGGAGCAACTAATGAAAAACTGTTTTTT
-	-	TRBV6-6	TRBJ2-2	CASSVTSTNTGELFF	TGTGCCAGCAGCGTGACTAGTACGAACACCGGGGAGCTGTTTTTT
-	-	TRBV7-9	TRBJ2-7	CASGVTSQAYEQYF	TGTGCCAGCGGGGTTACTAGCCAAGCCTACGAGCAGTACTTC
few	TRBD2	TRBV2	TRBJ2-3	CASSRSRGGSTDTQYF	TGTGCCAGCAGTCGATCGCGGGGGGGTAGCACAGATACGCAGTATTTT
-	-	TRBV14	TRBJ1-1	CASSPGRGTEAFF	TGTGCCAGCAGCCCTGGAAGGGGCACTGAAGCTTTCTTT
-	-	TRBV5-4	TRBJ2-5	CASSFGAASQETQYF	TGTGCCAGCAGCTTTGGGGCGGCGAGCCAAGAGACCCAGTACTTC
-	-	TRBV11-2	TRBJ2-3	CASSLGSLAPTQYF	TGTGCCAGCAGCTTAGGCAGTCTAGCGCCTACGCAGTATTTT
few	-	TRBV7-9	TRBJ1-5	CASSGRDSNQPQHF	TGTGCCAGCAGCGGCAGGGATAGCAATCAGCCCCAGCATTTT
-	TRBD1	TRBV11-1	TRBJ2-7	CASSRWDSSAHYEQYF	TGTGCCAGCAGCAGGTGGGACAGTTCGGCACACTACGAGCAGTACTTC
-	TRBD1	TRBV5-1	TRBJ1-2	CASNPGQGYGYTF	TGCGCCAGCAACCCGGGACAGGGGTATGGCTACACCTTC
-	-	TRBV21-1	TRBJ1-4	CASSKTPRGYEKLFF	TGTGCCAGCAGCAAGACCCCTCGGGGGTATGAAAAACTGTTTTTT